This T cell receptor (beta chain) is from a study of T cell changes during pregnancy in multiple sclerosis. V lost 0 bases to trimming and J lost 0 bases, with 14 bases between them. Per germline, CDR1 MGHDK and CDR2 SYGVNS. This CDR3 spans 17 amino acids. Produced via immunoSEQ multiplex PCR; TCRdb's table is partial and in-frame only. The repertoire holds about 47,000 clones, around nine tenths seen once, with about 2% in the top ten. The chain couples TRBV25-1 to TRBJ1-2; D not resolved. Material: peripheral blood, obtained in the first trimester of pregnancy. The sequence derives from a female donor with multiple sclerosis, enrolled in a pregnancy study. Written as DNA, the CDR3 is TGTGCCAGCAGTGAATATGACGGGATGGCAGCTAACTATGGCTACACCTTC. Its translation: CASSEYDGMAANYGYTF.